A selection of T cell receptor beta chains follows, all from one sample in a study of cytomegalovirus exposure and HLA in healthy donors. Clones were read by immunoSEQ multiplex PCR, and TCRdb kept only the in-frame ones, dropping some. Of 95,000 to 150,000 clones in the sample, 80% were seen once. The sequenced sample consisted of PBMCs. Every receptor here comes from a female donor in good health and CMV-seronegative. Both conserved end residues are part of each CDR3. The order of the fields is CDR3 length, clone size, J gene, V gene, D gene, CDR3 DNA, CDR3 protein. The D gene is left open where the match is weak. Some rows mark clone size as missing; the rest say once, few, many or name a class of expanded clone.

cdr3_length: 15; clone_size: few; j_call: TRBJ1-3; v_call: TRBV9; d_call: .; cdr3_nt: TGTGCCAGCAGCGTAAACAGCAACTCTGGAAACACCATATATTTT; cdr3_aa: CASSVNSNSGNTIYF
cdr3_length: 17; clone_size: .; j_call: TRBJ2-6; v_call: TRBV7-2; d_call: .; cdr3_nt: TGTGCCAGCAGCTTAGTCGCGGAGAGCTCTGGGGCCAACGTCCTGACTTTC; cdr3_aa: CASSLVAESSGANVLTF
cdr3_length: 15; clone_size: .; j_call: TRBJ1-1; v_call: TRBV4-1; d_call: .; cdr3_nt: TGCGCCAGCAGCCAAGATACAGGAACATGGGCTGAAGCTTTCTTT; cdr3_aa: CASSQDTGTWAEAFF
cdr3_length: 13; clone_size: .; j_call: TRBJ2-5; v_call: TRBV18; d_call: TRBD2; cdr3_nt: TGTGCCAGCTCACAAGACACCCGGGAGGTTCAGTACTTC; cdr3_aa: CASSQDTREVQYF
cdr3_length: 17; clone_size: .; j_call: TRBJ2-6; v_call: TRBV12-5; d_call: .; cdr3_nt: TGTGCTAGTGGTTTGGTACACGGGTCCTCTGGGGCCAACGTCCTGACTTTC; cdr3_aa: CASGLVHGSSGANVLTF
cdr3_length: 13; clone_size: .; j_call: TRBJ2-7; v_call: TRBV9; d_call: .; cdr3_nt: TGTGCCAGCAGCGGACTGGGGCCGGGCGAGCAGTACTTC; cdr3_aa: CASSGLGPGEQYF
cdr3_length: 14; clone_size: .; j_call: TRBJ2-7; v_call: TRBV5-1; d_call: TRBD2; cdr3_nt: TGCGCCAGCAGCCCTACTAGCGGGAGCTACGAGCAGTACTTC; cdr3_aa: CASSPTSGSYEQYF
cdr3_length: 14; clone_size: .; j_call: TRBJ1-5; v_call: TRBV19; d_call: .; cdr3_nt: TGTGCCAGTAGTATATCGCCCGGGAATCAGCCCCAGCATTTT; cdr3_aa: CASSISPGNQPQHF
cdr3_length: 15; clone_size: .; j_call: TRBJ2-5; v_call: TRBV14; d_call: TRBD1; cdr3_nt: TGTGCCAGCAGCCCACTCGGGACAGGGGGCAAGACCCAGTACTTC; cdr3_aa: CASSPLGTGGKTQYF
cdr3_length: 15; clone_size: .; j_call: TRBJ2-5; v_call: TRBV7-8; d_call: .; cdr3_nt: TGTGCCAGCAGCTTCGATTCGGGTTCTAGAGAGACCCAGTACTTC; cdr3_aa: CASSFDSGSRETQYF
cdr3_length: 14; clone_size: few; j_call: TRBJ1-1; v_call: TRBV10-3; d_call: TRBD1; cdr3_nt: TGTGCCATCAGCGACAGGGTAGGGAACACTGAAGCTTTCTTT; cdr3_aa: CAISDRVGNTEAFF
cdr3_length: 16; clone_size: .; j_call: TRBJ2-1; v_call: TRBV5-6; d_call: TRBD2; cdr3_nt: TGTGCCAGCAGTTATGTTAGCGGGGGGGACCACAATGAGCAGTTCTTC; cdr3_aa: CASSYVSGGDHNEQFF
cdr3_length: 16; clone_size: .; j_call: TRBJ1-3; v_call: TRBV5-1; d_call: TRBD1; cdr3_nt: TGCGCCAGCAGCTTGTGGGGACAGGGATCTGGAAACACCATATATTTT; cdr3_aa: CASSLWGQGSGNTIYF
cdr3_length: 13; clone_size: .; j_call: TRBJ1-1; v_call: TRBV18; d_call: .; cdr3_nt: TGTGCCAGCTCACCACAGCTAAACACTGAAGCTTTCTTT; cdr3_aa: CASSPQLNTEAFF
cdr3_length: 23; clone_size: .; j_call: TRBJ2-2; v_call: TRBV9; d_call: TRBD2; cdr3_nt: TGTGCCAGCAGCCCCAGGGGTAGGCCTGGCCAAAAAGCGGGAGAGTCGAACACCGGGGAGCTGTTTTTT; cdr3_aa: CASSPRGRPGQKAGESNTGELFF
cdr3_length: 15; clone_size: .; j_call: TRBJ2-2; v_call: TRBV28; d_call: TRBD2; cdr3_nt: TGTGCCAGCAGAGGGACTAGCGGGAACACCGGGGAGCTGTTTTTT; cdr3_aa: CASRGTSGNTGELFF
cdr3_length: 12; clone_size: .; j_call: TRBJ1-6; v_call: TRBV6-5; d_call: .; cdr3_nt: TGTGCCAGCGTGACTCTAAGATCACCCCTCCACTTT; cdr3_aa: CASVTLRSPLHF
cdr3_length: 13; clone_size: once; j_call: TRBJ1-1; v_call: TRBV19; d_call: .; cdr3_nt: TGTGCCAGTAGAAACCGGGACTACACTGAAGCTTTCTTT; cdr3_aa: CASRNRDYTEAFF
cdr3_length: 13; clone_size: .; j_call: TRBJ2-1; v_call: TRBV6-1; d_call: .; cdr3_nt: TGTGCCAGCAGTATTAATCCTCCCAATGAGCAGTTCTTC; cdr3_aa: CASSINPPNEQFF
cdr3_length: 14; clone_size: .; j_call: TRBJ1-5; v_call: TRBV11-2; d_call: .; cdr3_nt: TGTGCCAGCAGCTCCGCAACGGGTAGTCAGCCCCAGCATTTT; cdr3_aa: CASSSATGSQPQHF
cdr3_length: 15; clone_size: .; j_call: TRBJ2-1; v_call: TRBV2; d_call: TRBD1; cdr3_nt: TGTGCCAGCAGTGAGGAACAGGGGGCCTACAATGAGCAGTTCTTC; cdr3_aa: CASSEEQGAYNEQFF
cdr3_length: 15; clone_size: .; j_call: TRBJ2-1; v_call: TRBV14; d_call: TRBD1; cdr3_nt: TGTGCCAGCAGCCCTCGGGACAGGGTAGTCGATGAGCAGTTCTTC; cdr3_aa: CASSPRDRVVDEQFF
cdr3_length: 15; clone_size: .; j_call: TRBJ2-3; v_call: TRBV10-3; d_call: .; cdr3_nt: TGTGCCATCAGTGTGGCGAAGGGAGCGGCAGATACGCAGTATTTT; cdr3_aa: CAISVAKGAADTQYF
cdr3_length: 14; clone_size: .; j_call: TRBJ2-3; v_call: TRBV5-4; d_call: .; cdr3_nt: TGTGCCAGCAGCTTTCGGCGGAACACAGATACGCAGTATTTT; cdr3_aa: CASSFRRNTDTQYF
cdr3_length: 15; clone_size: .; j_call: TRBJ1-4; v_call: TRBV19; d_call: TRBD1; cdr3_nt: TGTGCCAGTAAAAGAGGGGGCGACGGCTTTGAAAAACTGTTTTTT; cdr3_aa: CASKRGGDGFEKLFF
cdr3_length: 15; clone_size: few; j_call: TRBJ1-2; v_call: TRBV7-8; d_call: TRBD1; cdr3_nt: TGTGCCAGCAGCTCAAAAGGGACAGGGGATTATGGCTACACCTTC; cdr3_aa: CASSSKGTGDYGYTF
cdr3_length: 12; clone_size: once; j_call: TRBJ2-1; v_call: TRBV5-1; d_call: .; cdr3_nt: TGCGCCAGCAGCTTCCCCTCCAATGAGCAGTTCTTC; cdr3_aa: CASSFPSNEQFF
cdr3_length: 15; clone_size: .; j_call: TRBJ2-7; v_call: TRBV7-2; d_call: .; cdr3_nt: TGTGCCAGCAGCTTAGTTTGGACAGATGCCTACGAGCAGTACTTC; cdr3_aa: CASSLVWTDAYEQYF
cdr3_length: 15; clone_size: .; j_call: TRBJ2-7; v_call: TRBV12-5; d_call: .; cdr3_nt: TGTGCTAGTGGTTTGGTAATCCCCGTCACTGGCGAGCAGTACTTC; cdr3_aa: CASGLVIPVTGEQYF
cdr3_length: 17; clone_size: once; j_call: TRBJ2-1; v_call: TRBV6-1; d_call: TRBD2; cdr3_nt: TGTGCCAGCAGTGCCCCGGGAGGGCCCCTATCCTACAATGAGCAGTTCTTC; cdr3_aa: CASSAPGGPLSYNEQFF
cdr3_length: 17; clone_size: .; j_call: TRBJ2-5; v_call: TRBV2; d_call: TRBD2; cdr3_nt: TGTGCCAGCAGTTCAATGACTAGCGGGGGGTCCCAAGAGACCCAGTACTTC; cdr3_aa: CASSSMTSGGSQETQYF
cdr3_length: 16; clone_size: few; j_call: TRBJ1-1; v_call: TRBV7-2; d_call: TRBD1; cdr3_nt: TGTGCCAGCAGCTTACTTGGCAGGGGGCGGAACACTGAAGCTTTCTTT; cdr3_aa: CASSLLGRGRNTEAFF
cdr3_length: 13; clone_size: .; j_call: TRBJ2-1; v_call: TRBV7-3; d_call: .; cdr3_nt: TGTGCCAGCAGCTTATGGAGGGACAATGAGCAGTTCTTC; cdr3_aa: CASSLWRDNEQFF
cdr3_length: 14; clone_size: few; j_call: TRBJ1-4; v_call: TRBV5-1; d_call: .; cdr3_nt: TGCGCCAGCAGCTTGGAGGGAGTTCGGGAAAAACTGTTTTTT; cdr3_aa: CASSLEGVREKLFF
cdr3_length: 16; clone_size: .; j_call: TRBJ2-3; v_call: TRBV10-3; d_call: .; cdr3_nt: TGTGCCATCAGTGAGTCGACTCGGGGACTCACAGATACGCAGTATTTT; cdr3_aa: CAISESTRGLTDTQYF
cdr3_length: 16; clone_size: .; j_call: TRBJ2-4; v_call: TRBV19; d_call: TRBD2; cdr3_nt: TGTGCCAGTAGCCACATTAGCGGGATGGCCAAAAACATTCAGTACTTC; cdr3_aa: CASSHISGMAKNIQYF
cdr3_length: 13; clone_size: once; j_call: TRBJ2-5; v_call: TRBV5-4; d_call: .; cdr3_nt: TGTGCCAGCAGCTTTATCGGGGAAGAGACCCAGTACTTC; cdr3_aa: CASSFIGEETQYF
cdr3_length: 15; clone_size: .; j_call: TRBJ2-3; v_call: TRBV21-1; d_call: .; cdr3_nt: TGTGCCAGCAACTCTGGGACAGAACACACAGATACGCAGTATTTT; cdr3_aa: CASNSGTEHTDTQYF
cdr3_length: 13; clone_size: .; j_call: TRBJ1-5; v_call: TRBV30; d_call: TRBD1; cdr3_nt: TGTGCCTGGGCCGGGACAGGGGATCAGCCCCAGCATTTT; cdr3_aa: CAWAGTGDQPQHF
cdr3_length: 12; clone_size: few; j_call: TRBJ1-1; v_call: TRBV7-9; d_call: .; cdr3_nt: TGTGCCAGCAGCTTAAATACTGCTGAAGCTTTCTTT; cdr3_aa: CASSLNTAEAFF
cdr3_length: 16; clone_size: .; j_call: TRBJ2-5; v_call: TRBV7-3; d_call: .; cdr3_nt: TGTGCCAGCAGCTTAAGGGGGGGCGCTGGACAAGAGACCCAGTACTTC; cdr3_aa: CASSLRGGAGQETQYF
cdr3_length: 13; clone_size: .; j_call: TRBJ1-1; v_call: TRBV7-3; d_call: .; cdr3_nt: TGTGCCAGCAGCTCCAGGGTTACCACTGAAGCTTTCTTT; cdr3_aa: CASSSRVTTEAFF
cdr3_length: 16; clone_size: .; j_call: TRBJ1-5; v_call: TRBV18; d_call: TRBD1; cdr3_nt: TGTGCCAGCTCACTTGGGGACAGGGTGCACAATCAGCCCCAGCATTTT; cdr3_aa: CASSLGDRVHNQPQHF
cdr3_length: 13; clone_size: .; j_call: TRBJ1-2; v_call: TRBV30; d_call: .; cdr3_nt: TGTGCCTGGACACAGGGAGCTAACTATGGCTACACCTTC; cdr3_aa: CAWTQGANYGYTF
cdr3_length: 16; clone_size: .; j_call: TRBJ2-1; v_call: TRBV21-1; d_call: .; cdr3_nt: TGTGCCAGCAGCAAGGGCCCAGCGGGAGATTTGGCTGAGCAGTTCTTC; cdr3_aa: CASSKGPAGDLAEQFF
cdr3_length: 14; clone_size: .; j_call: TRBJ2-7; v_call: TRBV7-9; d_call: .; cdr3_nt: TGTGCCAGCAGCTTAGTTGCTCCAGACTACGAGCAGTACTTC; cdr3_aa: CASSLVAPDYEQYF
cdr3_length: 13; clone_size: .; j_call: TRBJ2-4; v_call: TRBV19; d_call: .; cdr3_nt: TGTGCCTCCCTCGAACTAGCCAAAAACATTCAGTACTTC; cdr3_aa: CASLELAKNIQYF
cdr3_length: 15; clone_size: .; j_call: TRBJ2-1; v_call: TRBV4-2; d_call: .; cdr3_nt: TGTGCCAGCAGCCAAGAGGGGACTGATAACAATGAGCAGTTCTTC; cdr3_aa: CASSQEGTDNNEQFF
cdr3_length: 14; clone_size: .; j_call: TRBJ2-7; v_call: TRBV29-1; d_call: .; cdr3_nt: TGCAGCGTTGGCGGGGGCGGTGGGGGGGGCGAGCAGTACTTC; cdr3_aa: CSVGGGGGGGEQYF
cdr3_length: 15; clone_size: .; j_call: TRBJ2-1; v_call: TRBV7-7; d_call: TRBD1; cdr3_nt: TGTGCTAGCAGCCCACGGACAGGGGGTTGGAATGAGCAGTTCTTC; cdr3_aa: CASSPRTGGWNEQFF
cdr3_length: 12; clone_size: .; j_call: TRBJ1-5; v_call: TRBV5-5; d_call: .; cdr3_nt: TGTGCCAGCAGCTTGGGTCGGCAGCCCCAGCATTTT; cdr3_aa: CASSLGRQPQHF
cdr3_length: 12; clone_size: .; j_call: TRBJ1-2; v_call: TRBV28; d_call: .; cdr3_nt: TGTGCCAGCACCCGGATCGGCGGGCCCTACACCTTC; cdr3_aa: CASTRIGGPYTF
cdr3_length: 15; clone_size: .; j_call: TRBJ1-2; v_call: TRBV9; d_call: TRBD1; cdr3_nt: TGTGCCAGCAGTGACTTAGGGACAGGGGAAGATGGCTACACCTTC; cdr3_aa: CASSDLGTGEDGYTF